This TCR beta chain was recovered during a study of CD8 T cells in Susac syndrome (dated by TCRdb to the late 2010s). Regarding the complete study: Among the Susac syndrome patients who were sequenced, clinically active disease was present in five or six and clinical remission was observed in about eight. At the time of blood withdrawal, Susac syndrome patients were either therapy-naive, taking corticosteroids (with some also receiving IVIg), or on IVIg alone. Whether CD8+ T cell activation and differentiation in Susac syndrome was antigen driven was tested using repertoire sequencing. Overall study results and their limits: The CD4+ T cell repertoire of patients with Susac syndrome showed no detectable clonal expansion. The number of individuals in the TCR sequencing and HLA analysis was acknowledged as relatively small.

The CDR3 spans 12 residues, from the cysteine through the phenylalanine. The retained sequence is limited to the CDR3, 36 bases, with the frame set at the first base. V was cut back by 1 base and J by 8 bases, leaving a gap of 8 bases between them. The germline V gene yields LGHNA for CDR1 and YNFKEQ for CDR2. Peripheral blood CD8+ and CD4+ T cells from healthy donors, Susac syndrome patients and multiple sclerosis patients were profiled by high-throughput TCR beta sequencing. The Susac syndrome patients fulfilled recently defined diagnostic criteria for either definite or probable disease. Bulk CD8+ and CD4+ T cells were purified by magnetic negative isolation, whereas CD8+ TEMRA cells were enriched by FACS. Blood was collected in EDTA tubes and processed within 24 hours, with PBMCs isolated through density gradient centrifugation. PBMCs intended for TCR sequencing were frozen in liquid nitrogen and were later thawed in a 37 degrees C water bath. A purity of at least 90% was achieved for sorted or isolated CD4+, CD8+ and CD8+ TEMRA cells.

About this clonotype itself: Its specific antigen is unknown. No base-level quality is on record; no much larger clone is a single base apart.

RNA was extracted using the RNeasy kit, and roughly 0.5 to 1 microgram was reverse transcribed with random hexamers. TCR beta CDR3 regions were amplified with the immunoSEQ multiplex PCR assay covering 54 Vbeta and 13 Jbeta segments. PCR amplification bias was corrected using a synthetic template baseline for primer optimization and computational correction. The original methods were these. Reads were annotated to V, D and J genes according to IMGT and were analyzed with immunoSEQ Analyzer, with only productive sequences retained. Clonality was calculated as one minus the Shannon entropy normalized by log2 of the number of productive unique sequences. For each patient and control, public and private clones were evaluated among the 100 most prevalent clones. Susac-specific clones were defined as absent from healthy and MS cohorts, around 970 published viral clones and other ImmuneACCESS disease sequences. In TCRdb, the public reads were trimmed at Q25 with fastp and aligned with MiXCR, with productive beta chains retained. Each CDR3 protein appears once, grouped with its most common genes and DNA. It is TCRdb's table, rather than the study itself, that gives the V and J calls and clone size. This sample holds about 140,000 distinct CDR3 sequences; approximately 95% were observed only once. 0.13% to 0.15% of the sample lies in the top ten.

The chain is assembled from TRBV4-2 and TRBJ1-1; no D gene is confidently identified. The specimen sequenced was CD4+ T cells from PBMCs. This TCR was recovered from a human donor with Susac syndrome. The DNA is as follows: TGTGCCAGCAGCCAAGTGAATGGGGAAGCTTTCTTT. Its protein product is CASSQVNGEAFF.